These T cell receptor beta chains were read from a single sample in a study of T cells after yellow fever vaccination. TCRdb called the 5' RACE reads again in MiXCR, with one record for every CDR3 protein. Of more than 120,000 distinct CDR3 sequences listed, about 8% are singletons. The sample consisted of CD4+ T cells sorted from PBMCs, taken 5 days after the yellow fever booster vaccination. All receptors come from a man younger than 40 who received the YFV17D yellow fever vaccine. The conserved cysteine and the conserved F or W are not part of the CDR3 here. Clone size, where shown, is once, few, many, or a class for clones that have expanded.

clone_size	cdr3_length	v_call	j_call	cdr3_aa
many	12	TRBV29-1	TRBJ2-2	SVGRAPNTGELF
NA	13	TRBV5-1	TRBJ2-5	ASSSRGQYQETQY
many	10	TRBV14	TRBJ2-1	ASSQAGAGQF
many	9	TRBV20-1	TRBJ2-4	SVRPIDIQY
many	11	TRBV12-3/TRBV12-4	TRBJ1-5	ASSLLADQPQH
many	13	TRBV7-2	TRBJ1-2	ASSLFEGTVSGYT
many	15	TRBV6-5	TRBJ2-2	ASRRGQGASNTGELF
NA	10	TRBV6-5	TRBJ2-4	ASRGGKNIQY
many	16	TRBV10-3	TRBJ2-2	AISEPGSSGGNTGELF
NA	14	TRBV18	TRBJ2-2	ASSPYRDRDTGELF
many	11	TRBV5-1	TRBJ1-1	ASSFGMNTEAF
many	11	TRBV7-6	TRBJ2-5	ASSSGYQETQY
many	12	TRBV24-1	TRBJ2-1	ATSDPDRGNEQF
many	15	TRBV5-8	TRBJ2-1	ASSQAPSGGQNNEQF
many	15	TRBV7-8	TRBJ2-7	ASSPYPPSGGYYEQY
many	15	TRBV4-2	TRBJ2-2	ASSQRFQAIDAGELF
many	13	TRBV28	TRBJ2-7	ASSLQGVGSYEQY
many	11	TRBV27	TRBJ2-7	ASSPRLAGERY
NA	13	TRBV7-2	TRBJ2-7	ASSFNINPAYEQY
many	13	TRBV15	TRBJ2-7	ATSRGLARHYEQY
many	14	TRBV25-1	TRBJ2-7	ASSDERGQGGPEQY
many	11	TRBV19	TRBJ2-7	ASSERAGYEQY
few	11	TRBV12-3/TRBV12-4	TRBJ2-7	ASKSNLGVEQY
many	14	TRBV18	TRBJ2-7	ASSPPGTGPSYEQY
many	13	TRBV15	TRBJ1-6	ATSREDKTRSPLH
many	15	TRBV7-9	TRBJ1-4	ASSLSLGTGFNEKLF
many	12	TRBV5-1	TRBJ1-5	ASSLGQENQPQH
many	11	TRBV20-1	TRBJ2-5	SAYSVGKETQY
many	10	TRBV7-2	TRBJ2-4	ASSLNDRLQY
many	11	TRBV18	TRBJ2-5	ASSPYRDETQY
many	14	TRBV6-5	TRBJ2-1	ASSPTAGLSYNEQF
many	11	TRBV21-1	TRBJ2-1	ASSPRGDNEQF
many	11	TRBV7-2	TRBJ2-7	ASSGAGLYEQY
many	13	TRBV28	TRBJ2-2	ASRTRGEGTGELF
many	17	TRBV11-2	TRBJ2-3	ASSLKGTSGIGSTDTQY
NA	12	TRBV12-3/TRBV12-4	TRBJ2-2	AVVRLGSTGELF
many	13	TRBV7-2	TRBJ2-7	ASSPAGTGTYEQY
many	13	TRBV7-2	TRBJ2-7	ASSLDRRGTYEQY
NA	12	TRBV3-1	TRBJ2-1	ASPSRDSYNEQF
many	12	TRBV6-5	TRBJ2-1	ASSILAGGNEQF
many	11	TRBV5-1	TRBJ2-2	ASSFSTSGELF
many	13	TRBV12-3/TRBV12-4	TRBJ2-5	ASSSHSGGGETQY
many	14	TRBV4-3	TRBJ1-4	ASSQSPRTGEEKLF